The 5 T cell receptor beta chains presented below share a single source sample, sequenced in a study of shared clonotypes between healthy human individuals. TCRdb's table, derived via immunoSEQ multiplex PCR, lists solely in-frame clones and lacks some. The sample consists of approximately 620,000 clones, roughly 97% of them appearing once. Sequenced sample: naive CD4+ T cells sorted from blood. Indicated subset: CD45RA+ positively selected. The receptors shown here come from a woman aged 30 to 39 in good health.

The J gene is TRBJ1-4, the V gene TRBV5-8; no clear D. Per germline, CDR1 SGHTS and CDR2 YDEGEE. Trimming removed 0 bases at V and 0 bases at J, with 6 bases between. This CDR3 has 15 residues. In nucleotides, the CDR3 is TGTGCCAGCAGCTTGGAAGTGACAACTAATGAAAAACTGTTTTTT. Protein: CASSLEVTTNEKLFF.

The chain has TRBV10-3 and TRBJ2-3; TRBD2 agrees at 10 bases. V was clipped by 3 bases and J by 6 bases; unmatched bases: 9. The CDR3 loop spans 16 amino acids. The germline V gene has CDR1 ENHRY and CDR2 SYGVKD. DNA of the CDR3: TGTGCCATCAGTGAAGCCGCTAGCGGGAGAGGGGATACGCAGTATTTT. Residues: CAISEAASGRGDTQYF.

This clone was counted once. The chain is built from TRBV6-6 and TRBJ2-7, with TRBD1 identical over 10 bases. The junction had 1 base not matched to a gene; V was cut back by 5 bases and J by 6 bases. This CDR3 region has 12 residues. Germline CDR1 MNHNY, CDR2 SVGAGI (reference sequence). The CDR3 region is CASSRQGAEQYF. In DNA form, the CDR3 reads TGTGCCAGCAGTCGACAGGGGGCCGAGCAGTACTTC.

This rearrangement joins TRBV5-1 to TRBJ2-1; D not certain. The ends were cut back, 0 bases at V and 6 bases at J, with 4 bases in the middle. The V gene's germline CDR1 is SGHRS and CDR2 YFSETQ. This CDR3 has 12 residues. The CDR3 is CASSLVANEQFF. In DNA, the CDR3 is TGCGCCAGCAGCTTGGTGGCCAATGAGCAGTTCTTC.

CDR3: CASSRTINTEAFF. Here the CDR3 DNA reads TGTGCCAGCAGTCGGACCATAAACACTGAAGCTTTCTTT. This chain links TRBV6-4 with TRBJ1-1; D call uncertain. V lost 5 bases to trimming and J lost 2 bases, with 9 bases between them. Germline V gene lookup returns CDR1 MRHNA and CDR2 SNTAGT. This CDR3 region has 13 residues.